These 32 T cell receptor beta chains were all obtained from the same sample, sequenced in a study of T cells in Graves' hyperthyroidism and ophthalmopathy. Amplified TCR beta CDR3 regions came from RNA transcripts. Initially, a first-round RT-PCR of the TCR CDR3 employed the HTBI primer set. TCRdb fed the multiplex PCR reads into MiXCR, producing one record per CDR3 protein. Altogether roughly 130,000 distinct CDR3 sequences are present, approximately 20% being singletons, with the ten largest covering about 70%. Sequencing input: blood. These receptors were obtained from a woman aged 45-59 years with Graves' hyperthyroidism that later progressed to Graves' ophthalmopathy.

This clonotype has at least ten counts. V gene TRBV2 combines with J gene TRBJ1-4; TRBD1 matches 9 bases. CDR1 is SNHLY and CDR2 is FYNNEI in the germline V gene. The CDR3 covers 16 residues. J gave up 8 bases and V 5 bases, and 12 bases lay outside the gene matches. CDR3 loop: CASSPGTGKGEEKLFF. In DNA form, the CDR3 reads TGTGCCAGCAGTCCCGGGACAGGGAAAGGGGAAGAAAAACTGTTTTTT.

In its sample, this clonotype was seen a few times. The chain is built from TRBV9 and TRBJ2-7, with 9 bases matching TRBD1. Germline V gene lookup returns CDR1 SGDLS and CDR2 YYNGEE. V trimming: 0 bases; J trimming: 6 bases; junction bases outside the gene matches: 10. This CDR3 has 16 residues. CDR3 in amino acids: CASSVDAAGQGTEQYF. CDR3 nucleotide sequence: TGTGCCAGCAGCGTAGATGCGGCCGGACAGGGGACCGAGCAGTACTTC.

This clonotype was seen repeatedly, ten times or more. CDR3 amino acids: CAISELPEKLFF. The CDR3 DNA reads as TGTGCCATCAGTGAACTGCCTGAAAAACTGTTTTTT. The J gene is TRBJ1-4, the V gene TRBV10-3, with no clear D. Germline loops: CDR1 ENHRY, CDR2 SYGVKD. This CDR3 has 12 amino acids. Trimming removed 3 bases from V and 7 bases from J, with 6 bases in between.

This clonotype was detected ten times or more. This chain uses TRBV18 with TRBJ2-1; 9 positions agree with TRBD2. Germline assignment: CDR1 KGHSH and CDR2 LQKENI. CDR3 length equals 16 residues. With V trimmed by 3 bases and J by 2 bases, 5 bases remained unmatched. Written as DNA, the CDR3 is TGTGCCAGCTCACCGGTAGCGGGAGAAACCTACAATGAGCAGTTCTTC. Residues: CASSPVAGETYNEQFF.

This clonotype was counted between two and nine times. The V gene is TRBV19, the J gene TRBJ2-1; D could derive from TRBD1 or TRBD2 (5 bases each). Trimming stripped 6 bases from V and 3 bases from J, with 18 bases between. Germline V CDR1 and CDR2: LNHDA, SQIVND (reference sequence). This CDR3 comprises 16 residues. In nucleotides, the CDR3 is TGTGCCAGTAGACCATTTTGGGGGAGCAGCTACAATGAGCAGTTCTTC. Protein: CASRPFWGSSYNEQFF.

The CDR3 bases are TGTGCCAGCAGTACTACAGGGGTAGGCTATGGCTACACCTTC. It translates to CASSTTGVGYGYTF. The J gene is TRBJ1-2, the V gene TRBV7-9; 7 nucleotides match TRBD1. The CDR3 has 14 amino acids. Germline V gives CDR1 SEHNR, CDR2 FQNEAQ (reference sequence). V lost 6 bases, J lost 4 bases, and 8 bases stayed unmatched.

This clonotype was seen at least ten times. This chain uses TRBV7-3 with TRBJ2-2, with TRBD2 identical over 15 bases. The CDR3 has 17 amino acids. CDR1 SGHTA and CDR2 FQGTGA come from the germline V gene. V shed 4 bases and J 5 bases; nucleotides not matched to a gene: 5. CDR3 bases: TGTGCCAGCAGCTCCGGGACTAGCGGGAGGACGACCGGGGAGCTGTTTTTT. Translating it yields CASSSGTSGRTTGELFF.

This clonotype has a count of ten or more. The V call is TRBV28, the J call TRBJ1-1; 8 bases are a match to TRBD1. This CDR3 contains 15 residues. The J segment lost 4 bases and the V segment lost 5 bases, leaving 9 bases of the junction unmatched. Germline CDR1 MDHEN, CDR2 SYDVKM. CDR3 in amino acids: CASSPTGEGVTEAFF. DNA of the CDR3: TGTGCCAGCAGTCCGACAGGGGAAGGGGTCACTGAAGCTTTCTTT.

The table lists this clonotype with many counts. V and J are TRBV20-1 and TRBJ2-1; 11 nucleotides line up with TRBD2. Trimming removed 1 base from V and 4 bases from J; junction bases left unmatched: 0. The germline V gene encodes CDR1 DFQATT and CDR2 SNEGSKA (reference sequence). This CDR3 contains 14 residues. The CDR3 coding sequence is TGCAGTGCTAGAGGACTAGCGGGGTACAATGAGCAGTTCTTC. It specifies CSARGLAGYNEQFF.

This CDR3 reads CASTRGDTEAFF. CDR3 in DNA: TGTGCCAGCACTCGCGGGGACACTGAAGCTTTCTTT. The J gene is TRBJ1-1, the V gene TRBV6-1; no reliable D call. The CDR3 extends over 12 amino acids. Germline V lookup: CDR1 MNHNS, CDR2 SASEGT. The germline V and J ends were trimmed by 7 bases and 3 bases, with 9 bases remaining between them.

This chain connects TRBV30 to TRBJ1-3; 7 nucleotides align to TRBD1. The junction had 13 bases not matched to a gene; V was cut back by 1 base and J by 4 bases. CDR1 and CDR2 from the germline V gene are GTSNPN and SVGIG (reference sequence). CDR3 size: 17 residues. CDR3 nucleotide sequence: TGTGCCTGGAGTGCCCACAAGAAGGGGGCCCCCGGAAACACCATATATTTT. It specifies CAWSAHKKGAPGNTIYF.

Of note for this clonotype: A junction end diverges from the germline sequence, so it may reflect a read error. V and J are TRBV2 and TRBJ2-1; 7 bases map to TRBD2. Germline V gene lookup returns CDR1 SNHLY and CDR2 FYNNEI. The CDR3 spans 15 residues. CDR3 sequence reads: CASSEVAGRYNGQFF. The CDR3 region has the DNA TGTGCCAGCAGTGAAGTAGCGGGCAGATACAATGGGCAGTTCTTC.

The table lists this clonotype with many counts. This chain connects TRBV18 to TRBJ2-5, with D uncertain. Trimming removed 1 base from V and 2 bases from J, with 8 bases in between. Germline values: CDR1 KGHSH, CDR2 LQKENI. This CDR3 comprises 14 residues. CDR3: CASSPRFPQETQYF. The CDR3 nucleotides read TGTGCCAGCTCACCACGGTTTCCTCAAGAGACCCAGTACTTC. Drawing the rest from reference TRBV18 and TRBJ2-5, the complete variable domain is NAGVMQNPRHLVRRRGQEARLRCSPMKGHSHVYWYRQLPEEGLKFMVYLQKENIIDESGMPKERFSAEFPKEGPSILRIQQVVRGDSAAYFCASSPRFPQETQYFGPGTRLLVL.

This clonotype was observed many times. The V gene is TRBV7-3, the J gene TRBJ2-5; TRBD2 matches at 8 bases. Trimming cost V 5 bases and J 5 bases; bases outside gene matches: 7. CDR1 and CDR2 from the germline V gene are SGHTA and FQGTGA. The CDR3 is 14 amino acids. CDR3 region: CASSRSGAGETQYF. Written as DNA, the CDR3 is TGTGCCAGCAGCCGTAGCGGGGCCGGGGAGACCCAGTACTTC. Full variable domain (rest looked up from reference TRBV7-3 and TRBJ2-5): GAGVSQTPSNKVTEKGKYVELRCDPISGHTALYWYRQSLGQGPEFLIYFQGTGAADDSGLPNDRFFAVRPEGSVSTLKIQRTERGDSAVYLCASSRSGAGETQYFGPGTRLLVL.

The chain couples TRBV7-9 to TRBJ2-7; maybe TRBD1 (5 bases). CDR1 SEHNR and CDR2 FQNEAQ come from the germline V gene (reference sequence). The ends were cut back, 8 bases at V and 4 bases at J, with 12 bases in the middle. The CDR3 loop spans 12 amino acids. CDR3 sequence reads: CASVRQGYEQYF. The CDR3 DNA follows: TGTGCCAGCGTCCGGCAGGGTTACGAGCAGTACTTC.

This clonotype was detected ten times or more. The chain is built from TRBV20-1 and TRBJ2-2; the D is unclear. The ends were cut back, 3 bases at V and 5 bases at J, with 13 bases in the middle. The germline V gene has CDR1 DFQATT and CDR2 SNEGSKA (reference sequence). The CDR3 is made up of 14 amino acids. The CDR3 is CSARESLGTGELFF. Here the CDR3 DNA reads TGCAGTGCTAGGGAAAGCCTAGGGACCGGGGAGCTGTTTTTT.

CDR3 DNA sequence: TGTGCCAGCAGCCCCTCGGGGGGCGACGATCAGCCCCAGCATTTT. Translating gives CASSPSGGDDQPQHF. V is TRBV5-6 and J is TRBJ1-5, with D perhaps TRBD1 (6 bases). The germline gives CDR1 SGHDT, CDR2 YYEEEE. This CDR3 is 15 amino acids long. Trimming removed 4 bases from V and 5 bases from J, with 16 bases in between. The variable domain in full, with the rest retrieved from reference TRBV5-6 and TRBJ1-5, is DAGVTQSPTHLIKTRGQQVTLRCSPKSGHDTVSWYQQALGQGPQFIFQYYEEEERQRGNFPDRFSGHQFPNYSSELNVNALLLGDSALYLCASSPSGGDDQPQHFGDGTRLSIL.

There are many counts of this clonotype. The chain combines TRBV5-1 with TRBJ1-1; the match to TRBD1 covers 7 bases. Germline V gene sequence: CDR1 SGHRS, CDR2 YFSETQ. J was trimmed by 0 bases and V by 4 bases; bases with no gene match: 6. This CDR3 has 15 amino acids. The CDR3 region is CASSAGTVMNTEAFF. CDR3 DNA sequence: TGCGCCAGCAGCGCCGGGACAGTCATGAACACTGAAGCTTTCTTT.

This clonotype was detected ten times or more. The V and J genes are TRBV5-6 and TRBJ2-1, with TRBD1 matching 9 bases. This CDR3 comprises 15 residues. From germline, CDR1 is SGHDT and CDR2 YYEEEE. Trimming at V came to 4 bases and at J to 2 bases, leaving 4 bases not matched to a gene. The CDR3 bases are TGTGCCAGCAGCGACGGACAGGGGACCTACAATGAGCAGTTCTTC. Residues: CASSDGQGTYNEQFF.

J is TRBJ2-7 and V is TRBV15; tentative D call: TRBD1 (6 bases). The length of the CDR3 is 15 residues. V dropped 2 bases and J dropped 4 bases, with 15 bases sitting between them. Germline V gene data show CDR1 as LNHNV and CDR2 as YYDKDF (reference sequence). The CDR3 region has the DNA TGTGCCACCAGCAGACACGAGACAGGATCTTACGAGCAGTACTTC. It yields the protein CATSRHETGSYEQYF.

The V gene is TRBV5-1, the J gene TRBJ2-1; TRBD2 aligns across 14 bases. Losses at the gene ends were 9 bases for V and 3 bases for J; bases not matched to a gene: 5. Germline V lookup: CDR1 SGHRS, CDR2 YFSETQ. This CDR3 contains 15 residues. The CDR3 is CATRLAGGIYNEQFF. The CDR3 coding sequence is TGCGCCACACGACTAGCGGGAGGGATCTACAATGAGCAGTTCTTC. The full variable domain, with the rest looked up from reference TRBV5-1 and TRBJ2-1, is KAGVTQTPRYLIKTRGQQVTLSCSPISGHRSVSWYQQTPGQGLQFLFEYFSETQRNKGNFPGRFSGRQFSNSRSEMNVSTLELGDSALYLCATRLAGGIYNEQFFGPGTRLTVL.

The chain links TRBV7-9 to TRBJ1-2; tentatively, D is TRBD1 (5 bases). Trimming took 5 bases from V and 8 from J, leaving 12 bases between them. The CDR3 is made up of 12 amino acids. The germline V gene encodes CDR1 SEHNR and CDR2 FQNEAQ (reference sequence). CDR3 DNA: TGTGCCAGCAGCACAGGCTACTGGGGCTACACCTTC. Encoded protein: CASSTGYWGYTF.

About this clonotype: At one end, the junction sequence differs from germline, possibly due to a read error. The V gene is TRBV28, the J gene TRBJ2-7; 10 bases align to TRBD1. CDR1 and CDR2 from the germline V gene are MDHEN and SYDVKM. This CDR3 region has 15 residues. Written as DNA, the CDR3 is TGTACCAGCAGTTTGGCGGCCGGGACAGGGGTCGAGCAGTACTTC. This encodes CTSSLAAGTGVEQYF.

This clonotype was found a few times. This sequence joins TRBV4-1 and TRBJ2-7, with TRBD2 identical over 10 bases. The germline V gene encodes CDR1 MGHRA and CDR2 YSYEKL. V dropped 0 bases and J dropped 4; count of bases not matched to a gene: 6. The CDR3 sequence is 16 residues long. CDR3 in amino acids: CASSQDLSSGSYEQYF. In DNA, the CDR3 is TGCGCCAGCAGCCAAGATTTGTCTAGCGGGAGTTACGAGCAGTACTTC.

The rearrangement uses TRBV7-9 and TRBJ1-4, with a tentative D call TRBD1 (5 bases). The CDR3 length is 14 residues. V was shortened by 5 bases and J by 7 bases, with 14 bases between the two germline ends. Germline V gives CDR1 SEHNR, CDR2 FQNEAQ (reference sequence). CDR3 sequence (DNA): TGTGCCAGCAGCCGCGGGGGTAGGAGTGAAAAACTGTTTTTT. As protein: CASSRGGRSEKLFF.

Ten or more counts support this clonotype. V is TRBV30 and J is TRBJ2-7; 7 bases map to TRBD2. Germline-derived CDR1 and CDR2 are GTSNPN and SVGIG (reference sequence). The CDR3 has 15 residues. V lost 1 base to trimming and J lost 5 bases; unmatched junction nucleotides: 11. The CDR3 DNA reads TGTGCCTGGAGTGGACCCCCAGCGGGGAGTGACGAGCAGTACTTC. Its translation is CAWSGPPAGSDEQYF.

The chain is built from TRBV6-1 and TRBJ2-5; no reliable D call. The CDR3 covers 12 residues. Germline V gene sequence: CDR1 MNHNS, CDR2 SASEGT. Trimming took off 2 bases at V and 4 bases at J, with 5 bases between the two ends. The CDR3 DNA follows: TGTGCCAGCAGTGAAATTGCAGAGACCCAGTACTTC. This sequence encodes CASSEIAETQYF.

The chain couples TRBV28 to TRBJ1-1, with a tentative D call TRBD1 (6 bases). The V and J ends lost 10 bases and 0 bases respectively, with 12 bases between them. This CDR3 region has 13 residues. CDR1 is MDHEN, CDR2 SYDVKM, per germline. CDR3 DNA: TGTGCCATCATGGACAGCATGAACACTGAAGCTTTCTTT. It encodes CAIMDSMNTEAFF.

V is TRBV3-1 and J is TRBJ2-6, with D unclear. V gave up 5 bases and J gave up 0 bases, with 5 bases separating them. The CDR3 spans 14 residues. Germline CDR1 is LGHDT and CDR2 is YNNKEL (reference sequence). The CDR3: CASSLPSGANVLTF. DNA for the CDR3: TGTGCCAGCAGCTTACCCTCTGGGGCCAACGTCCTGACTTTC.

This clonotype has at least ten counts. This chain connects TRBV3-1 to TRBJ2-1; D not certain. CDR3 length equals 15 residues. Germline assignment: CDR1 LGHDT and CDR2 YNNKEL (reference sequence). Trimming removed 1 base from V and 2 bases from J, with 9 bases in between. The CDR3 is CASSQGPATYNEQFF. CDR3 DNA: TGTGCCAGCAGCCAAGGGCCAGCCACCTACAATGAGCAGTTCTTC.

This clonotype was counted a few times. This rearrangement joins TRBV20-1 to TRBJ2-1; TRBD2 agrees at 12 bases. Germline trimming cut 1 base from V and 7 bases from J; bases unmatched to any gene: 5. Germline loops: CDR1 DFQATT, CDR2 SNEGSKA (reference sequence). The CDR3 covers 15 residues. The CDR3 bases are TGCAGTGCTAGAGGTGGACTAGCGGGATGGAATGAGCAGTTCTTC. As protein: CSARGGLAGWNEQFF.

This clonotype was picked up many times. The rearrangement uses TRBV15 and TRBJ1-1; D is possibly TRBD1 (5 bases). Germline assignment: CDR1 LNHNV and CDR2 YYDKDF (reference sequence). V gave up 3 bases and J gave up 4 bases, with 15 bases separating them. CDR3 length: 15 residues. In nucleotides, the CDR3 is TGTGCCACCAGCAGGAAAACTCAGGGACTCACTGAAGCTTTCTTT. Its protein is CATSRKTQGLTEAFF. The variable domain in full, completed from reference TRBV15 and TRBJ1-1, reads DAMVIQNPRYQVTQFGKPVTLSCSQTLNHNVMYWYQQKSSQAPKLLFHYYDKDFNNEADTPDNFQSRRPNTSFCFLDIRSPGLGDTAMYLCATSRKTQGLTEAFFGQGTRLTVV.